This T cell receptor (beta chain) was documented in a study of PD-1 blockade in mismatch repair-deficient tumors. Findings and limits, study-wide: Tumor-resident clones, often undetectable pretreatment in blood, expanded then contracted after pembrolizumab.

Profiled with immunoSEQ multiplex PCR; TCRdb holds only in-frame clones, not every one. This sample has more than 95,000 clones, with about 85% found just once. Comment on this clone: Its target is not known.

V lost 2 bases to trimming and J lost 5 bases; unmatched junction nucleotides: 5. Germline loops: CDR1 MGHRA, CDR2 YSYEKL. The CDR3 sequence is 15 residues long. This material consisted of peripheral blood, taken 44 weeks after starting pembrolizumab. The source of this sequence is an adult with mismatch repair-deficient cancer. The chain recombines TRBV4-1 with TRBJ1-4; 7 positions match TRBD1. The DNA for the CDR3 is TGCGCCAGCAGCCAAACCCCGGGACAGAATGAAAAACTGTTTTTT. Its translation: CASSQTPGQNEKLFF.